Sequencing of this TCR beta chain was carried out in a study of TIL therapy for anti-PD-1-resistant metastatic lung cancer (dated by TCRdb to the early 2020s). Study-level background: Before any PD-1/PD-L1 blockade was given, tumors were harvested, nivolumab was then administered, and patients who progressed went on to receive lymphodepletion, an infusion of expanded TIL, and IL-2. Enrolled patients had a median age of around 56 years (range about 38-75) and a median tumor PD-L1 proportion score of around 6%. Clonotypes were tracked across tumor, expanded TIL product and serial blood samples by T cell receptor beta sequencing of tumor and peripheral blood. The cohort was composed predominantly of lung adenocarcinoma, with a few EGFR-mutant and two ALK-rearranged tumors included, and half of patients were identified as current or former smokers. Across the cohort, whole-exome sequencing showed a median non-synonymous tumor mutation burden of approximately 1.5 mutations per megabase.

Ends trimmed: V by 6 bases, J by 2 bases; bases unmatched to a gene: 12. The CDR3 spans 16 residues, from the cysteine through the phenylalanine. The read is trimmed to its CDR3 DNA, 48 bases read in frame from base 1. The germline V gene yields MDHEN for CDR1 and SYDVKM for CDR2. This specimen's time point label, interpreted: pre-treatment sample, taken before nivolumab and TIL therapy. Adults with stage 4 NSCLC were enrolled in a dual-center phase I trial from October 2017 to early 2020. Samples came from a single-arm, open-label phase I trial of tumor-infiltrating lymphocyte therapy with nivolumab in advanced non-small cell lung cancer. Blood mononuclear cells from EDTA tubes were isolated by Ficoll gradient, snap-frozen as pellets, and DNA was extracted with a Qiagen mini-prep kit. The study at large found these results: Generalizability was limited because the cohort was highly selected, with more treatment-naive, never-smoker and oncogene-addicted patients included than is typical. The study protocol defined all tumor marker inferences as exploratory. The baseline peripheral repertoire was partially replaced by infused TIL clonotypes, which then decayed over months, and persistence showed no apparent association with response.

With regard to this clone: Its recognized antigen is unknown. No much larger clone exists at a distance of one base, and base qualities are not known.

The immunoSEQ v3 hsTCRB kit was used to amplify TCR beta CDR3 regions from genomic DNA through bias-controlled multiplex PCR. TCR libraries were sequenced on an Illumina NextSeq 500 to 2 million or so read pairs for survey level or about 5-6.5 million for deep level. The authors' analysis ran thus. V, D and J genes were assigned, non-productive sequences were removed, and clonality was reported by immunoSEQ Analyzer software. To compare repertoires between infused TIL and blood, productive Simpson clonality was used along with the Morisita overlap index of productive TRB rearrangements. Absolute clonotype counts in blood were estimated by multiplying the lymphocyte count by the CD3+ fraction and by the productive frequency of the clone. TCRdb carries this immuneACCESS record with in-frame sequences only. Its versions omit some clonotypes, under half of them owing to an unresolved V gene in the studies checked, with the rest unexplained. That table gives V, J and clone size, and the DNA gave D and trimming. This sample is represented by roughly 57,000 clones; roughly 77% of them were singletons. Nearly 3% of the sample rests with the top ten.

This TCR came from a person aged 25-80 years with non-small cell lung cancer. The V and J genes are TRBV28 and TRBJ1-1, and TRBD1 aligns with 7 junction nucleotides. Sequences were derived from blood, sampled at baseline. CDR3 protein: CASSPTLGTDNTEAFF. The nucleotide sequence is TGTGCCAGCAGCCCCACCCTGGGGACAGACAACACTGAAGCTTTCTTT.